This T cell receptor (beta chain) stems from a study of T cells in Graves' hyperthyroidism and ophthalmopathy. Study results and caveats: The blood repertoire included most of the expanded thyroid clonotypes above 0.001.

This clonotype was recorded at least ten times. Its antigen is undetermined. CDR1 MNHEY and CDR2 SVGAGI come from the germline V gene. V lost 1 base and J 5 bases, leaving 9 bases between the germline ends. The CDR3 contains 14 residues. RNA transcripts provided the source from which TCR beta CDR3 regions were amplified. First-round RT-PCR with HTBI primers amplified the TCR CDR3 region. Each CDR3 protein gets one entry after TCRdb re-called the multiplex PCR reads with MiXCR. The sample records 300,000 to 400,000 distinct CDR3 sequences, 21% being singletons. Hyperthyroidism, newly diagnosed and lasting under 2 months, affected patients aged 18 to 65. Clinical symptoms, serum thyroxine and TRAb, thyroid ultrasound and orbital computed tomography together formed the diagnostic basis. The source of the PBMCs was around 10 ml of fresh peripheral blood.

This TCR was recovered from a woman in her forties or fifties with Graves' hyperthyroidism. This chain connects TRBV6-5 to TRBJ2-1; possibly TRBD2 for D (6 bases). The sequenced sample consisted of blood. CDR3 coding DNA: TGTGCCAGCAGTTACTGGAGGGGAGACAATGAGCAGTTCTTC. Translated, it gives CASSYWRGDNEQFF.